This record concerns one T cell receptor beta chain sequence. In the PCR, 60 Vbeta and 13 Jbeta primers were used. Data came from immunoSEQ multiplex PCR; TCRdb stores just in-frame clones and leaves some out. There are around 140,000 clones in the sample; roughly 71% occur only once, and approximately 1.4% lies in the top ten. The entry originates in a study of cytomegalovirus exposure and HLA in healthy donors. V lost 2 bases to trimming and J lost 2 bases; unmatched junction nucleotides: 4. The CDR3 totals 15 residues. Germline CDR1 KGHSH, CDR2 LQKENI. This sequence joins TRBV18 and TRBJ2-3; TRBD1 matches at 7 bases. The sequencing input was PBMCs. The receptor was isolated from a woman between 40 and 55 years old in good health and CMV-seronegative. DNA of the CDR3: TGTGCCAGCTCACCAGGACAGGTAAACACAGATACGCAGTATTTT. Amino acids: CASSPGQVNTDTQYF.